These 25 T cell receptor beta chains were all obtained from the same sample, sequenced in a study of blood T cell repertoires in COVID-19 (dated by TCRdb to about 2020). The library was prepared using the immunoSEQ multiplex PCR assay. This immuneACCESS table, as held by TCRdb, lists in-frame sequences with V and J called but not all clones. Of the missing ones, under half trace to an unresolved V gene in checked studies; the others have no known cause. In this sample the table shows 120,000 or so clones, around nine tenths of which occur a single time. Together, the top ten hold approximately 8.1% of the sample. The sample comprised peripheral blood. These receptors originate from a middle-aged man with acute or convalescent COVID-19.

This clone was seen only a few times. The chain recombines TRBV5-8 with TRBJ1-1; no firm D call. With 7 bases removed from V and 0 bases from J, the gap between germline ends came to 13 bases. The V gene's germline CDR1 is SGHTS and CDR2 YDEGEE. This CDR3 spans 14 amino acids. The CDR3 coding sequence is TGTGCCAGCCGAAATCCGACAATGAACACTGAAGCTTTCTTT. Encoded protein: CASRNPTMNTEAFF.

In its sample, this clone was seen a few times. The rearrangement links TRBV21-1 to TRBJ1-5; the DNA was not compared with TRBD1, the D call given in the table. TRBV21-1 is a pseudogene segment. This CDR3 is built from 17 residues. The CDR3 nucleotides are TGTGCCAGCAGCGCCGGACAGGAAGAATATAGCAATCAGCCCCAGCATTTT. This sequence encodes CASSAGQEEYSNQPQHF.

The V gene is TRBV7-9, the J gene TRBJ1-1, with D possibly TRBD1 on 6 matching bases. The CDR3 extends over 15 amino acids. V lost 4 bases to trimming and J lost 1 base, with 13 bases between them. From germline, CDR1 is SEHNR and CDR2 FQNEAQ (reference sequence). CDR3 region: CASSSYDRTNTEAFF. The CDR3 bases are TGTGCCAGCAGCTCGTACGACAGGACGAACACTGAAGCTTTCTTT.

This chain links TRBV7-2 with TRBJ2-4; perhaps TRBD1 as D (5 bases). Trimming shortened V by 2 bases and J by 7 bases, and 18 bases separated the two germline ends. Germline V gene data show CDR1 as SGHTA and CDR2 as FQGNSA. The CDR3 has 16 amino acids. DNA of the CDR3: TGTGCCAGCAGCTTAACCCGAACCCAGGGATACAACATTCAGTACTTC. Translating it yields CASSLTRTQGYNIQYF.

V gene TRBV5-4 combines with J gene TRBJ2-2; 11 bases map to TRBD2. J lost 9 bases, V lost 5 bases, and 18 bases had no gene match. CDR1 and CDR2 from the germline V gene are SGHNT and YYREEE (reference sequence). The CDR3 is 18 residues long. The CDR3 nucleotides read TGTGCCAGCAGTCCTTTATCTGGGACTAGCGGACCTTCACGGGAGCTGTTTTTT. As protein: CASSPLSGTSGPSRELFF.

The CDR3 reads CASSHRRTRTDTQYF. The CDR3 nucleotides are TGTGCCAGCAGCCACCGAAGGACTAGAACAGATACGCAGTATTTT. The rearrangement uses TRBV5-6 and TRBJ2-3; 7 bases align to TRBD2. V lost 4 bases and J lost 3; bases outside the gene matches: 8. CDR1 and CDR2 from the germline V gene are SGHDT and YYEEEE. The CDR3 consists of 15 residues.

The chain joins TRBV2 to TRBJ1-2, with 9 bases identical to TRBD1. With V trimmed by 4 bases and J by 2 bases, 2 bases remained unmatched. Germline V gene lookup returns CDR1 SNHLY and CDR2 FYNNEI. The CDR3 covers 14 residues. This CDR3 is CASSGGQGNYGYTF. The CDR3 nucleotides read TGTGCCAGCAGTGGGGGACAGGGAAACTATGGCTACACCTTC. Looking up the rest from reference TRBV2 and TRBJ1-2 gives the full variable domain: EPEVTQTPSHQVTQMGQEVILRCVPISNHLYFYWYRQILGQKVEFLVSFYNNEISEKSEIFDDQFSVERPDGSNFTLKIRSTKLEDSAMYFCASSGGQGNYGYTFGSGTRLTVV.

This clone was counted once. The V and J genes are TRBV5-5 and TRBJ1-4; tentatively, D is TRBD1 (5 bases). This CDR3 is built from 14 residues. Trimming removed 4 bases from V and 4 bases from J, with 11 bases in between. The germline V gene encodes CDR1 SGHKS and CDR2 YYEKEE (reference sequence). CDR3 nucleotide sequence: TGTGCCAGCAGCCCACGGGACTATAATGAAAAACTGTTTTTT. Its protein is CASSPRDYNEKLFF.

The V and J genes are TRBV24-1 and TRBJ2-1, with a tentative D call TRBD1 (5 bases). Trimming left V 2 bases short and J 9 bases short, with 10 bases between. This CDR3 contains 13 residues. From germline, CDR1 is KGHDR and CDR2 SFDVKD. The CDR3 loop reads CATSDSLRGEQFF. In nucleotides, the CDR3 is TGTGCCACCAGTGATTCCCTAAGGGGTGAGCAGTTCTTC.

The chain recombines TRBV3-1 (or the pseudogene TRBV3-2) with TRBJ2-7, with TRBD2 matching 11 bases. The CDR3 covers 15 residues. The J segment lost 6 bases and the V segment lost 4 bases, leaving 8 bases of the junction unmatched. Germline lookup yields CDR1 LGHDT and CDR2 YNNKEL (reference sequence). CDR3 region: CASSPLTSGTGEQYF. Written as DNA, the CDR3 is TGTGCCAGCAGCCCCCTGACTAGCGGGACGGGCGAGCAGTACTTC.

This sequence joins TRBV27 and TRBJ2-2, with 9 bases fitting TRBD2. The V and J ends lost 7 bases and 6 bases, in that order; junction bases with no gene match: 9. The CDR3 contains 15 residues. Germline CDR1 MNHEY, CDR2 SMNVEV (reference sequence). In nucleotides, the CDR3 is TGTGCCAGCATTCGGTGGGTAGCGGGAGCCGGGGAGCTGTTTTTT. This sequence encodes CASIRWVAGAGELFF.

The chain employs TRBV5-6 and TRBJ2-1, with a tentative D call TRBD2 (6 bases). V was cut by 4 bases and J by 2 bases, with 22 bases left in between. CDR3 length: 18 amino acids. The germline CDR1 and CDR2 sequences are SGHDT and YYEEEE. The CDR3, as DNA: TGTGCCAGCAGCGCGAAAACCGGGACTCCAACCACCTACAATGAGCAGTTCTTC. Translating it yields CASSAKTGTPTTYNEQFF.

CDR3 nucleotides: TGTGCCAGCAGCGTAGGGCAGCTAGCGGGGCACAATGAGCAGTTCTTC. Its protein product is CASSVGQLAGHNEQFF. The V gene is TRBV9, the J gene TRBJ2-1; 9 nucleotides line up with TRBD2. The CDR3 sequence is 16 residues long. The germline gives CDR1 SGDLS, CDR2 YYNGEE. Trimming removed 0 bases from V and 5 bases from J; junction bases left unmatched: 6.

The rearrangement links TRBV11-2 to TRBJ2-1; 9 bases match TRBD1. This CDR3 contains 15 residues. The V segment lost 5 bases and the J segment 7 bases; nucleotides outside the gene matches: 9. The germline V gene has CDR1 SGHAT and CDR2 FQNNGV. The CDR3 reads CASSPAGTGSNEQFF. DNA for the CDR3: TGTGCCAGCAGCCCCGCGGGGACAGGGAGTAATGAGCAGTTCTTC.

This rearrangement joins TRBV19 to TRBJ1-4; D is unclear. This CDR3 contains 15 residues. The germline V gene encodes CDR1 LNHDA and CDR2 SQIVND (reference sequence). With 7 bases removed from V and 6 bases from J, the gap between germline ends came to 18 bases. This chain's CDR3 is CASNSKDGGYEKLFF. The CDR3 DNA sequence: TGTGCCAGTAATTCTAAGGACGGAGGGTATGAAAAACTGTTTTTT.

The chain joins TRBV27 to TRBJ2-2; D remains unclear. Germline-derived CDR1 and CDR2 are MNHEY and SMNVEV (reference sequence). V shed 3 bases and J shed 1 base, with 9 bases lying between them. The CDR3 is made up of 15 amino acids. This CDR3 reads CASSFGLGNTGELFF. The CDR3 DNA sequence: TGTGCCAGCAGTTTTGGTCTAGGGAACACCGGGGAGCTGTTTTTT.

The rearrangement uses TRBV24-1 and TRBJ2-1; D is perhaps TRBD2 (5 bases). The CDR3 extends over 14 amino acids. Trimming pared 4 bases from V and 8 bases from J, leaving 14 bases between. Germline CDR1 is KGHDR and CDR2 is SFDVKD. CDR3 sequence reads: CATSEVGVGYEQFF. The CDR3 nucleotides read TGTGCCACCAGTGAGGTCGGGGTAGGCTATGAGCAGTTCTTC.

The chain couples TRBV30 to TRBJ2-1, with D possibly TRBD2 on 6 matching bases. This CDR3 comprises 11 residues. In germline, CDR1 is GTSNPN, CDR2 SVGIG (reference sequence). With 2 bases removed from V and 9 bases from J, the gap between germline ends came to 8 bases. The CDR3 spells CAWSLGSEQFF. CDR3 nucleotide sequence: TGTGCCTGGAGTCTCGGGAGTGAGCAGTTCTTC.

The chain uses TRBV4-3 and TRBJ1-2; 7 positions agree with TRBD1. The J segment lost 4 bases and the V segment lost 2 bases, leaving 7 bases of the junction unmatched. The CDR3 totals 15 residues. Germline-derived CDR1 and CDR2 are LGHNA and YSLEER. CDR3 loop: CASSQTRQGAYGYTF. The DNA for the CDR3 is TGCGCCAGCAGCCAAACCCGACAGGGTGCCTATGGCTACACCTTC.

The chain has TRBV15 and TRBJ1-5; D gene uncertain. This CDR3 spans 18 amino acids. Trimming left V 3 bases short and J 0 bases short, with 18 bases between. Germline V gene sequence: CDR1 LNHNV, CDR2 YYDKDF (reference sequence). Here the CDR3 DNA reads TGTGCCACCAGCAGTACTGGAGGAGATCACTTTAGCAATCAGCCCCAGCATTTT. It specifies CATSSTGGDHFSNQPQHF.

V gene TRBV6-6 combines with J gene TRBJ1-6; 7 bases are shared with TRBD1. V lost 2 bases and J lost 10; bases outside the gene matches: 8. The length of the CDR3 is 15 residues. Germline CDR1 and CDR2: MNHNY and SVGAGI (reference sequence). The CDR3 protein is CASSYPDRAGSPLHF. For the CDR3, the DNA is TGTGCCAGCAGTTACCCTGACAGGGCTGGGTCACCCCTCCACTTT.

This clone appeared a few times. J is TRBJ2-7 and V is TRBV11-3; 7 bases are a match to TRBD2. The CDR3 is made up of 15 amino acids. Germline V lookup: CDR1 SGHNT, CDR2 YENEEA. V lost 2 bases, J lost 0 bases, and 4 bases stayed unmatched. CDR3 sequence: CASSLSSGPSYEQYF. For the CDR3, the DNA is TGTGCCAGCAGCTTAAGTAGCGGGCCCTCCTACGAGCAGTACTTC.

On this clone: Other DNA sequences in the same sample also yield this CDR3. This sequence joins TRBV11-2 and TRBJ2-1; possible D gene TRBD1, 7 bases. V was shortened by 1 base and J by 1 base, with 8 bases between the two germline ends. Germline V lookup: CDR1 SGHAT, CDR2 FQNNGV. The CDR3 is 15 amino acids. CDR3 in DNA: TGTGCCAGCAGCTTAGCAGGGGGGTCCTACAATGAGCAGTTCTTC. This translates into CASSLAGGSYNEQFF.

This chain joins TRBV27 and TRBJ1-2; D is unclear. Between the trimmed V and J ends, which lost 5 bases and 0 bases, there was a span of 13 bases. Germline CDR1 is MNHEY and CDR2 is SMNVEV (reference sequence). This CDR3 has 15 amino acids. In nucleotides, the CDR3 is TGTGCCAGCAGTACGCGTGGTCCACCTAACTATGGCTACACCTTC. Translated: CASSTRGPPNYGYTF.

The chain carries TRBV7-8 and TRBJ1-1, with TRBD1 matching over 11 bases. The ends lost 1 base at V and 6 bases at J; junction bases unmatched: 7. The CDR3 has 16 residues. CDR1 is SGHVS and CDR2 is FQNEAQ in the germline V gene. This CDR3 reads CASSLGRTGGIAEAFF. The CDR3 DNA is TGTGCCAGCAGCTTAGGGCGGACAGGGGGCATCGCTGAAGCTTTCTTT.